Presented here are 20 T cell receptor beta chains from one specimen sequenced in a study of neoadjuvant anti-PD-1 for oral cavity cancer (dated by TCRdb to about 2021). Libraries were built with the immunoSEQ multiplex PCR assay. TCRdb limited this immuneACCESS table to in-frame rearrangements with V and J called. A share of clones is missing; checked studies link under half to unresolved V genes, and the rest is unexplained. The sample has a few thousand clones on record, approximately 59% of them singletons. The ten most abundant clones make up about 7.5% of the sample. This specimen's time point label, interpreted: after neoadjuvant nivolumab, at surgical resection. Here the sequenced sample was tumor tissue, taken after nivolumab (anti-PD-1) treatment. The receptor set was obtained from a person between 35 and 79 years old with oral cavity squamous cell carcinoma.

The chain links TRBV5-1 to TRBJ2-2; either TRBD1 or TRBD2 may supply D (5 bases each). Deletions cut 0 bases from V and 6 bases from J, with 9 bases between. The CDR3 extends over 14 amino acids. Germline values: CDR1 SGHRS, CDR2 YFSETQ. The CDR3 DNA sequence: TGCGCCAGCAGCTTGGGAGGGGCCTCCGGGGAGCTGTTTTTT. It is translated as CASSLGGASGELFF.

The V and J genes are TRBV19 and TRBJ1-1, with D unclear. CDR1 is LNHDA, CDR2 SQIVND, per germline (reference sequence). Between the trimmed V and J ends, which lost 3 bases and 1 base, there was a span of 0 bases. The CDR3 is 11 amino acids. The CDR3 loop is CASSMNTEAFF. CDR3 bases: TGTGCCAGTAGTATGAACACTGAAGCTTTCTTT.

This rearrangement joins TRBV25-1 to TRBJ1-1; 9 bases line up with TRBD1. The V segment lost 4 bases and the J segment 4 bases; nucleotides outside the gene matches: 7. CDR3 length: 15 residues. Germline lookup yields CDR1 MGHDK and CDR2 SYGVNS. The CDR3 nucleotides are TGTGCCAGCAGTGGTAGGACAGGGGTTGGCACTGAAGCTTTCTTT. It translates to CASSGRTGVGTEAFF.

This chain connects TRBV13 to TRBJ2-7, with 8 bases identical to TRBD2. V was clipped by 5 bases and J by 0 bases; unmatched bases: 15. In germline, CDR1 is PRHDT, CDR2 FYEKMQ (reference sequence). This CDR3 region has 18 residues. The DNA for the CDR3 is TGTGCCAGCAGCCTTTTTGCGGCGGGAGGCCCTAACTCCTACGAGCAGTACTTC. Translating gives CASSLFAAGGPNSYEQYF.

In its sample, this clone is large. The chain combines TRBV2 with TRBJ2-7; D ambiguous. The CDR3 sequence is 14 residues long. The germline gives CDR1 SNHLY, CDR2 FYNNEI. The V end was cut by 5 bases, the J end by 0 bases, with 11 bases between. CDR3 in DNA: TGTGCCAGCAGTTACGACTCAAGCTCCTACGAGCAGTACTTC. Translated: CASSYDSSSYEQYF.

The chain joins TRBV5-6 to TRBJ2-7; D gene ambiguous. This CDR3 has 14 amino acids. From germline, CDR1 is SGHDT and CDR2 YYEEEE. The V and J ends lost 2 bases and 1 base respectively, with 10 bases between them. The CDR3 DNA reads TGTGCCAGCAGCTTCGGCCGGTCTTCCTACGAGCAGTACTTC. This gives the protein CASSFGRSSYEQYF.

This chain uses TRBV2 with TRBJ1-2; D uncertain. Trimming took 11 bases from V and 7 from J, leaving 20 bases between them. This CDR3 is built from 13 residues. From germline, CDR1 is SNHLY and CDR2 FYNNEI. The CDR3 DNA is TGTGCCGGCGGAGTGGACGCGTCCGGTGGCTACACCTTC. Translating it yields CAGGVDASGGYTF.

This clone has just a few counts. The chain has TRBV27 and TRBJ1-2; 8 bases match TRBD1. V was clipped by 6 bases and J by 3 bases; unmatched bases: 6. The CDR3 runs 14 residues. In germline, CDR1 is MNHEY, CDR2 SMNVEV (reference sequence). CDR3 coding DNA: TGTGCCAGCAGCGGACAGGGAGCTTACTATGGCTACACCTTC. Protein product: CASSGQGAYYGYTF.

This clone was seen only a few times. This chain uses TRBV5-1 with TRBJ2-3; D not resolved. CDR1 SGHRS and CDR2 YFSETQ come from the germline V gene. The CDR3 sequence is 13 residues long. Trimming removed 6 bases at V and 0 bases at J, with 8 bases between. The CDR3 loop reads CASTKTSTDTQYF. Here the CDR3 DNA reads TGCGCCAGCACCAAAACTAGCACAGATACGCAGTATTTT.

The genes are TRBV28 and TRBJ1-5; D possibly corresponds to TRBD1 (5 bases). Germline-derived CDR1 and CDR2 are MDHEN and SYDVKM. There are 13 residues in the CDR3. The V end lost 7 bases, the J end lost 5 bases, and 12 bases lay between the germline ends. The CDR3 region has the DNA TGTGCCAGCATGCGGCAGGGTCATCAGCCCCAGCATTTT. Translated: CASMRQGHQPQHF. The full variable domain, its missing parts supplied by reference TRBV28 and TRBJ1-5, is DVKVTQSSRYLVKRTGEKVFLECVQDMDHENMFWYRQDPGLGLRLIYFSYDVKMKEKGDIPEGYSVSREKKERFSLILESASTNQTSMYLCASMRQGHQPQHFGDGTRLSIL.

This rearrangement joins TRBV11-2 to TRBJ1-3; D possibly corresponds to TRBD1 (6 bases). Trimming removed 5 bases from V and 4 bases from J, with 18 bases in between. CDR3 length: 16 residues. Germline V gene sequence: CDR1 SGHAT, CDR2 FQNNGV. The CDR3 nucleotides are TGTGCCAGCAGCCGAACCACCGGACAGCCAGGAAACACCATATATTTT. It encodes CASSRTTGQPGNTIYF.

This clone was observed a few times. This rearrangement joins TRBV10-1 to TRBJ2-1; D uncertain. The V end was cut by 0 bases, the J end by 8 bases, with 14 bases between. The CDR3 is made up of 15 amino acids. Germline loops: CDR1 WNHNN, CDR2 SYGVQD (reference sequence). The CDR3 is CASSESSLESDEQFF. The CDR3 DNA is TGCGCCAGCAGTGAGTCATCCCTTGAAAGCGATGAGCAGTTCTTC.

This chain uses TRBV11-3 with TRBJ2-3; D might be TRBD2 (6 bases). The CDR3 totals 14 residues. The germline V and J ends were trimmed by 5 bases and 6 bases, with 15 bases remaining between them. In germline, CDR1 is SGHNT, CDR2 YENEEA. Here the CDR3 DNA reads TGTGCCAGCAGCCCCCTAGGAGGGTCGGATACGCAGTATTTT. This translates into CASSPLGGSDTQYF.

The chain joins TRBV28 to TRBJ1-1; D unclear. The CDR3 has 14 residues. The germline CDR1 and CDR2 sequences are MDHEN and SYDVKM. The V gene lost 11 bases and the J gene lost 2 bases, with 18 bases spanning the gap. The CDR3 bases are TGTGCCTCCAGAGGGCAGGTTCTAAACACTGAAGCTTTCTTT. Protein: CASRGQVLNTEAFF.

The chain links TRBV18 to TRBJ1-2; 8 nucleotides align to TRBD1. CDR3 length: 16 amino acids. CDR1 is KGHSH, CDR2 LQKENI, per germline. The V and J ends lost 5 bases and 0 bases, in that order; junction bases with no gene match: 8. The chain's CDR3 is CASSNRLTGANYGYTF. The CDR3 DNA reads as TGTGCCAGCTCAAACAGACTGACAGGGGCTAACTATGGCTACACCTTC.

The chain has TRBV6-6 and TRBJ1-2; maybe TRBD1 (6 bases). Between the trimmed V and J ends, which lost 4 bases and 4 bases, there was a span of 13 bases. Germline loops: CDR1 MNHNY, CDR2 SVGAGI (reference sequence). The CDR3 covers 14 residues. The CDR3 DNA is TGTGCCAGCAGTTCCACAGGGCCTGCCTATGGCTACACCTTC. It translates to CASSSTGPAYGYTF.

The V call is TRBV30, the J call TRBJ1-2; 9 bases match TRBD1. Germline CDR1 reads GTSNPN; CDR2 reads SVGIG (reference sequence). The CDR3 extends over 14 amino acids. The V segment lost 5 bases and the J segment 1 base; nucleotides outside the gene matches: 5. The CDR3 region is CAWQGQGYNYGYTF. In nucleotides, the CDR3 is TGTGCCTGGCAGGGACAGGGATATAACTATGGCTACACCTTC.

This clone was detected a few times. The V call is TRBV5-5, the J call TRBJ2-7; the D is unclear. The germline V gene has CDR1 SGHKS and CDR2 YYEKEE (reference sequence). This CDR3 region has 11 residues. V shed 0 bases and J shed 4 bases, with 2 bases lying between them. The CDR3 DNA reads TGTGCCAGCAGCTTGGAGTACGAGCAGTACTTC. Translated: CASSLEYEQYF.

By proportion, this clone is medium-sized. This sequence joins TRBV2 and TRBJ2-7, with D possibly TRBD1 on 6 matching bases. The CDR3 loop spans 14 amino acids. CDR1 is SNHLY and CDR2 is FYNNEI in the germline V gene. Between the trimmed V and J ends, which lost 7 bases and 4 bases, there was a span of 17 bases. The CDR3 protein is CASIGGELGYEQYF. The CDR3 DNA reads TGTGCCAGCATAGGGGGAGAATTGGGTTACGAGCAGTACTTC. The full variable domain, completed using reference TRBV2 and TRBJ2-7, is EPEVTQTPSHQVTQMGQEVILRCVPISNHLYFYWYRQILGQKVEFLVSFYNNEISEKSEIFDDQFSVERPDGSNFTLKIRSTKLEDSAMYFCASIGGELGYEQYFGPGTRLTVT.

The V gene is TRBV18, the J gene TRBJ2-3, with D unresolved. V lost 4 bases and J lost 0, with 5 bases in between. Germline V CDR1 and CDR2: KGHSH, LQKENI. This CDR3 contains 13 residues. This chain's CDR3 is CASSRDSTDTQYF. The CDR3 DNA reads TGTGCCAGCTCACGAGACAGCACAGATACGCAGTATTTT.